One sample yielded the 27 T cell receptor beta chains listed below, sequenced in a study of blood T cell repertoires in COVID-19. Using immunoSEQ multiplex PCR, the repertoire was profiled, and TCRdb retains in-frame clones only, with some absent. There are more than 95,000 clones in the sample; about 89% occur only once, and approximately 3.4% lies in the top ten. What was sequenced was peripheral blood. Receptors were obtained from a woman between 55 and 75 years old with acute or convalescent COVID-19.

This chain's CDR3 is CASSGDRSSYNSPLHF. CDR3 coding DNA: TGTGCCAGCTCCGGAGACAGAAGCTCCTATAATTCACCCCTCCACTTT. This chain uses TRBV18 with TRBJ1-6, with D perhaps matching TRBD1 (5 bases). V gave up 6 bases and J gave up 0 bases, with 12 bases separating them. This CDR3 is 16 amino acids long. CDR1 is KGHSH, CDR2 LQKENI, per germline.

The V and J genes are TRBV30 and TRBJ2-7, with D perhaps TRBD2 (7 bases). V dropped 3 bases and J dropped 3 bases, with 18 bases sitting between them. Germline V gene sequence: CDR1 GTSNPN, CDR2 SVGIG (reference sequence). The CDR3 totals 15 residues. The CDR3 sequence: CAWSRGGGGYYEQYF. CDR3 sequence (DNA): TGTGCCTGGAGCCGAGGGGGAGGGGGGTACTACGAGCAGTACTTC.

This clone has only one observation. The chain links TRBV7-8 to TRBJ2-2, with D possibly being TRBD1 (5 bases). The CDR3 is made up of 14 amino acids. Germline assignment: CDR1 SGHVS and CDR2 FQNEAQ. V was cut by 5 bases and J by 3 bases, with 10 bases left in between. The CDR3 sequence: CASSALTDTGELFF. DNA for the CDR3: TGTGCCAGCAGCGCCCTGACAGACACCGGGGAGCTGTTTTTT.

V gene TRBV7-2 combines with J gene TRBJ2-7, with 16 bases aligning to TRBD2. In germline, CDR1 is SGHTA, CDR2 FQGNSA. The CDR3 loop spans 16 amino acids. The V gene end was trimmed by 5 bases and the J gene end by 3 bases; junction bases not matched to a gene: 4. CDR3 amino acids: CASSLGLAGGFYEQYF. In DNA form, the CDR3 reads TGTGCCAGCAGCCTGGGACTAGCGGGAGGGTTCTACGAGCAGTACTTC.

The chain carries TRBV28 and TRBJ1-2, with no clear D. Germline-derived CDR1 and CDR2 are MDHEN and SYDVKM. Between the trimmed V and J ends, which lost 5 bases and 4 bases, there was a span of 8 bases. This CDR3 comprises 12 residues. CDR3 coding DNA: TGTGCCAGCAGTCCCGGTGTCTATGGCTACACCTTC. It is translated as CASSPGVYGYTF.

As DNA, the CDR3 is TGTGCCAGCAGCCAATCCAGTGGTGAGCAGTTCTTC. Protein sequence: CASSQSSGEQFF. The chain couples TRBV3-1 (or the pseudogene TRBV3-2) to TRBJ2-1; D is uncertain. The germline V gene encodes CDR1 LGHDT and CDR2 YNNKEL (reference sequence). This CDR3 region has 12 residues. Trimming pared 2 bases from V and 9 bases from J, leaving 8 bases between.

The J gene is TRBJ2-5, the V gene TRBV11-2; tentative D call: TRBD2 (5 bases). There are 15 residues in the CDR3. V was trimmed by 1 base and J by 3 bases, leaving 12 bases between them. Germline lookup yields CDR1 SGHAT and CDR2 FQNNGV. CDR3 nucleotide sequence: TGTGCCAGCAGCTTAGTGTGGCTAGCCGAAGAGACCCAGTACTTC. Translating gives CASSLVWLAEETQYF.

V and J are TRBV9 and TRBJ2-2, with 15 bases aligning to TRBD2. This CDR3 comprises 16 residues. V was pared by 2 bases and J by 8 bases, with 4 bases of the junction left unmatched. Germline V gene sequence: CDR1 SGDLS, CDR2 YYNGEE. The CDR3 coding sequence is TGTGCCAGCAGCGTGGGGGGACTAGCGGGAGGAGGGGAGCTGTTTTTT. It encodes CASSVGGLAGGGELFF.

CDR3 nucleotides: TGTGCCATCAGGGGGGACACGGGCAATCAGCCCCAGCATTTT. It is translated as CAIRGDTGNQPQHF. This chain links TRBV10-3 with TRBJ1-5; D may be TRBD1 (6 bases). V shed 6 bases and J shed 2 bases, with 11 bases lying between them. The CDR3 is made up of 14 amino acids. CDR1 is ENHRY and CDR2 is SYGVKD in the germline V gene.

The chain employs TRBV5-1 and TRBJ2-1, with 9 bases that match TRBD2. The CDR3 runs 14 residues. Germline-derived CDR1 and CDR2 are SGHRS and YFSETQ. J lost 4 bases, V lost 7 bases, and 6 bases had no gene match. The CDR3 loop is CASRAGGSYNEQFF. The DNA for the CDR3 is TGCGCCAGCCGGGCGGGGGGGTCTTACAATGAGCAGTTCTTC.

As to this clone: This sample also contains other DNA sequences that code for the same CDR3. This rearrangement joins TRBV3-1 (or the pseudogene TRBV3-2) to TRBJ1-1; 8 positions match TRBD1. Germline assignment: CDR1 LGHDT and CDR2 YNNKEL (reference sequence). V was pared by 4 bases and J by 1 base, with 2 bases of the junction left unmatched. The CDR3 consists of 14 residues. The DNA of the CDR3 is TGTGCCAGCAGCCCCAGGGGGCGGAACACTGAAGCTTTCTTT. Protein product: CASSPRGRNTEAFF.

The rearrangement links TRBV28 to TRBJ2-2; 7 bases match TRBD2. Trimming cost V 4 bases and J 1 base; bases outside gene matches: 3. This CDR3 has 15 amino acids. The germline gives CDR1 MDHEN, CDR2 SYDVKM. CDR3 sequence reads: CASSWGGRNTGELFF. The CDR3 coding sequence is TGTGCCAGCAGTTGGGGAGGGAGGAACACCGGGGAGCTGTTTTTT.

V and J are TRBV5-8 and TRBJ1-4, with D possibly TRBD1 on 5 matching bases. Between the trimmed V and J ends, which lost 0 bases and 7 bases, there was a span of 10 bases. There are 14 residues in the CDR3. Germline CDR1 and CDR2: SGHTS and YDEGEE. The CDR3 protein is CASSLDRGSEKLFF. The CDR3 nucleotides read TGTGCCAGCAGCTTGGATAGGGGTAGTGAAAAACTGTTTTTT.

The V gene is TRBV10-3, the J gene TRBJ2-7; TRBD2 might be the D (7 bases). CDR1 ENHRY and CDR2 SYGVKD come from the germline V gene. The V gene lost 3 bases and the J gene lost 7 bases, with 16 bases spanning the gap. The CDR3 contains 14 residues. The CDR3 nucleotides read TGTGCCATCAGTGAAGGGGGAGGGGTTTGGGAGCAGTACTTC. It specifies CAISEGGGVWEQYF.

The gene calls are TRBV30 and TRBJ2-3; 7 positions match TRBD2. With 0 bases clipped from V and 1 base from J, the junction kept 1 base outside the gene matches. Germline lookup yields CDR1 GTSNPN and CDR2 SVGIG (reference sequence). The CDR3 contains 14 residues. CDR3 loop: CAWSVGGGTDTQYF. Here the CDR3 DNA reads TGTGCCTGGAGTGTGGGAGGGGGCACAGATACGCAGTATTTT. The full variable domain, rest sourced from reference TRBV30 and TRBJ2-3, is SQTIHQWPATLVQPVGSPLSLECTVEGTSNPNLYWYRQAAGRGLQLLFYSVGIGQISSEVPQNLSASRPQDRQFILSSKKLLLSDSGFYLCAWSVGGGTDTQYFGPGTRLTVL.

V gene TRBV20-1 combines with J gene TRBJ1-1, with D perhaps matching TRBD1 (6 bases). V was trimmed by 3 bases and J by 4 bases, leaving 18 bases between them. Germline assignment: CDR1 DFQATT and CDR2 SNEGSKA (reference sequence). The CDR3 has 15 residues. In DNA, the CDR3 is TGCAGTGCTAGTAGCAGGGGTTTGGGGGTCACTGAAGCTTTCTTT. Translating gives CSASSRGLGVTEAFF.

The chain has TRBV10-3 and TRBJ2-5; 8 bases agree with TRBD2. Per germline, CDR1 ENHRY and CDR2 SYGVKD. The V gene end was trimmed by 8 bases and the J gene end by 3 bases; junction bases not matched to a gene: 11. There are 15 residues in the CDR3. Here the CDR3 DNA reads TGTGCCATCTCTCTAGCGGGCACGCGTGAAGAGACCCAGTACTTC. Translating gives CAISLAGTREETQYF.

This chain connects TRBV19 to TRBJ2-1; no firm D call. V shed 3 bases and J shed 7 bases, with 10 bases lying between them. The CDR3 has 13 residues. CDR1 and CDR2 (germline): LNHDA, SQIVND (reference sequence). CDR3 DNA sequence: TGTGCCAGTAGTATGTCTCCGTTAAATGAGCAGTTCTTC. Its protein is CASSMSPLNEQFF.

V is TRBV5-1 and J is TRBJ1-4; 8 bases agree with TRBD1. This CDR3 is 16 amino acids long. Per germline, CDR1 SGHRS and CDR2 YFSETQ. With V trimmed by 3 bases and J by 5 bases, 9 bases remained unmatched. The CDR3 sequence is CASSWGAGTGNEKLFF. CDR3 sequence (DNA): TGCGCCAGCAGCTGGGGAGCCGGGACAGGCAATGAAAAACTGTTTTTT.

Written as DNA, the CDR3 is TGTGCCAGCAGCTTGGAGATTTTACGGGGGGACTACGAGCAGTACTTC. This gives the protein CASSLEILRGDYEQYF. V and J are TRBV28 and TRBJ2-7, with 7 bases that match TRBD2. V lost 6 bases and J lost 3; bases outside the gene matches: 14. The CDR3 totals 16 residues. Per the germline V gene, CDR1 is MDHEN and CDR2 is SYDVKM.

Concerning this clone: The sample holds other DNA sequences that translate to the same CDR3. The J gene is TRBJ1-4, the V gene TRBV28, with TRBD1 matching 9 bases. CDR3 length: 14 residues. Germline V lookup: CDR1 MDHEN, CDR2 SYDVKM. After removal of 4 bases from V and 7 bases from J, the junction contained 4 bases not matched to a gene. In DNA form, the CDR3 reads TGTGCCAGCAGTTCGGGACAGGGCCGTGAAAAACTGTTTTTT. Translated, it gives CASSSGQGREKLFF. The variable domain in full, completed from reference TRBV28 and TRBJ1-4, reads DVKVTQSSRYLVKRTGEKVFLECVQDMDHENMFWYRQDPGLGLRLIYFSYDVKMKEKGDIPEGYSVSREKKERFSLILESASTNQTSMYLCASSSGQGREKLFFGSGTQLSVL.

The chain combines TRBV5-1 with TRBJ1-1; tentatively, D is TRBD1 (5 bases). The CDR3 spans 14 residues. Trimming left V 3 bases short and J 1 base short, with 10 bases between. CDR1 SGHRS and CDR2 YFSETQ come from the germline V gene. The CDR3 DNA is TGCGCCAGCAGCTGGGGGGACGGGAACACTGAAGCTTTCTTT. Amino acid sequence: CASSWGDGNTEAFF. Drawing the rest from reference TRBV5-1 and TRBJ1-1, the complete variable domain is KAGVTQTPRYLIKTRGQQVTLSCSPISGHRSVSWYQQTPGQGLQFLFEYFSETQRNKGNFPGRFSGRQFSNSRSEMNVSTLELGDSALYLCASSWGDGNTEAFFGQGTRLTVV.

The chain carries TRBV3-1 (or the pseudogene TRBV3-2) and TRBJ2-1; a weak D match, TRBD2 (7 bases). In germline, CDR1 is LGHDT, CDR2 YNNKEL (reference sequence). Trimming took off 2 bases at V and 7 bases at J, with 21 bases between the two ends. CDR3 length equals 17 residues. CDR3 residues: CASSQTWGAGAKNEQFF. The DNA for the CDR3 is TGTGCCAGCAGCCAAACATGGGGGGCGGGAGCTAAGAATGAGCAGTTCTTC.

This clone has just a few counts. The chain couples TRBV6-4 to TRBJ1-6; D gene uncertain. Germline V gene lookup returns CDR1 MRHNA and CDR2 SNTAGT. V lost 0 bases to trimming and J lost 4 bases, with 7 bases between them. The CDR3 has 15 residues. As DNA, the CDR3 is TGTGCCAGCAGTGACTCGCGGGAGTATAATTCACCCCTCCACTTT. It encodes CASSDSREYNSPLHF.

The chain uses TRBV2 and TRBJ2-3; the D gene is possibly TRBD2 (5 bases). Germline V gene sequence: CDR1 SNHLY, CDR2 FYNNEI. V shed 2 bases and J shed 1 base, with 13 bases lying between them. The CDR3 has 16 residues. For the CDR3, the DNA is TGTGCCAGCAGTGAACGGCTTGAGGGAGGCACAGATACGCAGTATTTT. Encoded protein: CASSERLEGGTDTQYF.

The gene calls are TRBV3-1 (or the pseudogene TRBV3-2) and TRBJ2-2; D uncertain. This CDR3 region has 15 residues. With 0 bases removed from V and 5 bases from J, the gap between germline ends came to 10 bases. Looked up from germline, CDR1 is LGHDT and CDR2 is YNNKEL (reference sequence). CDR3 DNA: TGTGCCAGCAGCCAAGATGTGCATAGAACCGGGGAGCTGTTTTTT. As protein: CASSQDVHRTGELFF.

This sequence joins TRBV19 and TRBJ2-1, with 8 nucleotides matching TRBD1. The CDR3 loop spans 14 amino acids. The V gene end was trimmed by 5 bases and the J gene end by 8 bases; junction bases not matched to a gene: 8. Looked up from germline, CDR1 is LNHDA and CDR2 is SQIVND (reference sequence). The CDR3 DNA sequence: TGTGCCAGTAGTCCCAGGGACAGGTGGGATGAGCAGTTCTTC. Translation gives CASSPRDRWDEQFF.